What follows are 25 T cell receptor beta chains derived from one specimen sequenced in a study of T cells in Graves' hyperthyroidism and ophthalmopathy. RNA transcripts gave rise to amplified TCR beta CDR3 regions. The HTBI set primed first-round TCR CDR3 RT-PCR. Using its own MiXCR run on the multiplex PCR reads, TCRdb lists one record per CDR3 protein. Counted here are about 600,000 distinct CDR3 sequences, 11% to 15% occurring once; the ten biggest clones make up roughly 7%. Sequenced input: blood. Receptor source: a young woman with Graves' ophthalmopathy.

This clonotype occurred many times. V is TRBV12-3 or TRBV12-4 and J is TRBJ2-7, with D perhaps matching TRBD1 or TRBD2 (7 bases each). The germline V and J ends were trimmed by 8 bases and 6 bases, with 23 bases remaining between them. This CDR3 contains 15 residues. CDR3: CASAVGGATGSEQYF. CDR3 in DNA: TGTGCCAGCGCCGTAGGGGGGGCGACAGGGTCCGAGCAGTACTTC.

The chain has TRBV7-2 and TRBJ2-3, with TRBD2 identical over 14 bases. CDR3 length: 17 residues. The germline CDR1 and CDR2 sequences are SGHTA and FQGNSA. V dropped 6 bases and J dropped 4; count of bases not matched to a gene: 9. CDR3 residues: CASSSFGTSGSADTQYF. Written as DNA, the CDR3 is TGTGCCAGCAGTTCTTTCGGGACTAGCGGGAGCGCAGATACGCAGTATTTT.

This sequence joins TRBV12-3 or TRBV12-4 and TRBJ2-1; no firm D call. CDR3 length equals 13 residues. The ends were cut back, 6 bases at V and 3 bases at J, with 9 bases in the middle. The CDR3 here is CASRAELYNEQFF. In DNA, the CDR3 is TGTGCCAGCAGGGCAGAGCTCTACAATGAGCAGTTCTTC.

The table lists this clonotype with many counts. The chain has TRBV3-1 and TRBJ1-4; 7 bases are shared with TRBD1. Germline V lookup: CDR1 LGHDT, CDR2 YNNKEL (reference sequence). This CDR3 comprises 15 residues. Trimming took 5 bases from V and 3 from J; bases not matched to a gene: 6. The CDR3 region is CASSYTGAANEKLFF. CDR3 sequence (DNA): TGTGCCAGCAGCTACACAGGGGCGGCTAATGAAAAACTGTTTTTT.

This chain joins TRBV20-1 and TRBJ2-1; D remains ambiguous. CDR1 and CDR2 from the germline V gene are DFQATT and SNEGSKA (reference sequence). The CDR3 spans 15 residues. Trimming took off 0 bases at V and 1 base at J, with 10 bases between the two ends. In DNA form, the CDR3 reads TGCAGTGCTAGAGAAATCCCCGGATCCTACAATGAGCAGTTCTTC. It codes for CSAREIPGSYNEQFF.

At least ten counts were recorded for this clonotype. The chain carries TRBV6-2 or TRBV6-3 and TRBJ2-7; no definite D call. V lost 2 bases, J lost 0 bases, and 11 bases lay in between. The CDR3 loop spans 15 amino acids. The V gene's germline CDR1 is MNHEY and CDR2 SVGEGT. For the CDR3, the DNA is TGTGCCAGCAGTTACCGGCGGCTCACCTCCTACGAGCAGTACTTC. Its translation: CASSYRRLTSYEQYF.

The chain uses TRBV28 and TRBJ2-5; D ambiguous. The CDR3 runs to 16 residues. The V end lost 6 bases, the J end lost 1 base, and 18 bases lay between the germline ends. Germline CDR1 and CDR2: MDHEN and SYDVKM. CDR3 sequence reads: CASSPSLALFQETQYF. CDR3 bases: TGTGCCAGCAGCCCGTCCCTCGCGCTTTTCCAAGAGACCCAGTACTTC. Drawing the rest from reference TRBV28 and TRBJ2-5, the complete variable domain is DVKVTQSSRYLVKRTGEKVFLECVQDMDHENMFWYRQDPGLGLRLIYFSYDVKMKEKGDIPEGYSVSREKKERFSLILESASTNQTSMYLCASSPSLALFQETQYFGPGTRLLVL.

V is TRBV9 and J is TRBJ2-7; 7 positions agree with TRBD2. The CDR3 is made up of 15 amino acids. Germline assignment: CDR1 SGDLS and CDR2 YYNGEE. After removal of 0 bases from V and 5 bases from J, the junction contained 8 bases not matched to a gene. CDR3 sequence reads: CASSVGGGSPHEQYF. The DNA of the CDR3 is TGTGCCAGCAGCGTAGGCGGCGGGAGTCCCCACGAGCAGTACTTC. The full variable domain, rest sourced from reference TRBV9 and TRBJ2-7, is DSGVTQTPKHLITATGQRVTLRCSPRSGDLSVYWYQQSLDQGLQFLIQYYNGEERAKGNILERFSAQQFPDLHSELNLSSLELGDSALYFCASSVGGGSPHEQYFGPGTRLTVT.

This chain links TRBV20-1 with TRBJ2-7; a possible D gene is TRBD1 (6 bases). V was shortened by 2 bases and J by 5 bases, with 19 bases between the two germline ends. The CDR3 covers 15 residues. From germline, CDR1 is DFQATT and CDR2 SNEGSKA (reference sequence). CDR3 nucleotides: TGCAGTGCTAGAACCCGGCACAGGGCTCGGGACGAGCAGTACTTC. It specifies CSARTRHRARDEQYF.

The chain employs TRBV2 and TRBJ2-1; the match to TRBD2 covers 8 bases. Germline lookup yields CDR1 SNHLY and CDR2 FYNNEI. This CDR3 contains 15 residues. The V and J ends lost 7 bases and 7 bases, in that order; junction bases with no gene match: 12. CDR3 region: CASNAGGGSGNEQFF. The CDR3 nucleotides read TGTGCCAGCAATGCGGGGGGAGGGAGTGGTAATGAGCAGTTCTTC.

This clonotype came up a few times. The J gene is TRBJ2-3, the V gene TRBV6-1; D is unclear. Germline values: CDR1 MNHNS, CDR2 SASEGT. The CDR3 sequence is 13 residues long. Trimming shortened V by 5 bases and J by 2 bases, and 8 bases separated the two germline ends. CDR3: CASSQGLTDTQYF. The CDR3 DNA follows: TGTGCCAGCAGTCAAGGGCTCACAGATACGCAGTATTTT.

The sample holds a few counts of this clonotype. The V and J genes are TRBV4-2 and TRBJ1-2, with D maybe TRBD1 (5 bases). Trimming stripped 3 bases from V and 4 bases from J, with 15 bases between. The CDR3 runs 15 residues. The germline V gene encodes CDR1 LGHNA and CDR2 YNFKEQ. CDR3 amino acids: CASSQTGTEIYGYTF. The CDR3 nucleotides are TGTGCCAGCAGCCAGACCGGGACTGAAATCTATGGCTACACCTTC.

This clonotype occurred many times. The V call is TRBV6-1, the J call TRBJ2-5; no firm D call. The CDR3 is 17 amino acids. Trimming took 2 bases from V and 4 from J, leaving 20 bases between them. Looked up from germline, CDR1 is MNHNS and CDR2 is SASEGT. The CDR3 DNA sequence: TGTGCCAGCAGTGAACTTGGTTTGGGCAGGAAGGGAGAGACCCAGTACTTC. Its protein product is CASSELGLGRKGETQYF.

The V call is TRBV5-5, the J call TRBJ1-5; the D gene is possibly TRBD1 (5 bases). Germline lookup yields CDR1 SGHKS and CDR2 YYEKEE (reference sequence). Trimming took 4 bases from V and 6 from J, leaving 17 bases between them. The CDR3 length is 15 residues. This CDR3 reads CASSVGAWGIQPQHF. CDR3 bases: TGTGCCAGCAGCGTAGGGGCCTGGGGCATTCAGCCCCAGCATTTT. The variable domain in full, completed from reference TRBV5-5 and TRBJ1-5, reads DAGVTQSPTHLIKTRGQQVTLRCSPISGHKSVSWYQQVLGQGPQFIFQYYEKEERGRGNFPDRFSARQFPNYSSELNVNALLLGDSALYLCASSVGAWGIQPQHFGDGTRLSIL.

The chain is built from TRBV4-1 and TRBJ2-3, with unresolved D. The CDR3 runs to 14 residues. Germline V gene sequence: CDR1 MGHRA, CDR2 YSYEKL. Trimming shortened V by 7 bases and J by 1 base, and 12 bases separated the two germline ends. DNA of the CDR3: TGCGCCAGCAACCACCCTCTTCGCACAGATACGCAGTATTTT. Translated: CASNHPLRTDTQYF.

This chain links TRBV19 with TRBJ2-6; D unclear. There are 12 residues in the CDR3. V lost 10 bases to trimming and J lost 0 bases, with 4 bases between them. CDR1 and CDR2 from the germline V gene are LNHDA and SQIVND (reference sequence). For the CDR3, the DNA is TGTGCCACTCGCTCTGGGGCCAACGTCCTGACTTTC. Encoded protein: CATRSGANVLTF.

This clonotype was seen a handful of times. The chain employs TRBV7-2 and TRBJ2-2; 10 nucleotides agree with TRBD2. The CDR3 is made up of 21 amino acids. Looked up from germline, CDR1 is SGHTA and CDR2 is FQGNSA. V lost 1 base, J lost 6 bases, and 20 bases stayed unmatched. As DNA, the CDR3 is TGTGCCAGCAGCTTAGTAGGTGTTCACTGGACTAGCGGATCCAGGGCCGGGGAGCTGTTTTTT. Amino acid sequence: CASSLVGVHWTSGSRAGELFF.

This clonotype has more than one count but fewer than ten. The rearrangement joins TRBV6-1 to TRBJ2-7; 11 positions agree with TRBD2. Germline lookup yields CDR1 MNHNS and CDR2 SASEGT. The junction had 7 bases not matched to a gene; V was cut back by 5 bases and J by 1 base. The CDR3 sequence is 16 residues long. Here the CDR3 DNA reads TGTGCCAGCAGTACCCGGACTAGCGGGCCTTCCTACGAGCAGTACTTC. It specifies CASSTRTSGPSYEQYF.

The genes are TRBV9 and TRBJ2-1, with TRBD2 matching over 9 bases. The V gene end was trimmed by 1 base and the J gene end by 10 bases; junction bases not matched to a gene: 12. In germline, CDR1 is SGDLS, CDR2 YYNGEE. The CDR3 totals 16 residues. CDR3 protein: CASSVLATAGGREQFF. For the CDR3, the DNA is TGTGCCAGCAGCGTATTAGCGACGGCGGGAGGGCGGGAGCAGTTCTTC.

This clonotype showed up many times. The chain has TRBV28 and TRBJ2-3; D may be TRBD1 or TRBD2 (5 bases each). There are 14 residues in the CDR3. The V end was cut by 5 bases, the J end by 4 bases, with 13 bases between. The V gene's germline CDR1 is MDHEN and CDR2 SYDVKM. The CDR3 nucleotides read TGTGCCAGCAGTCCGGGGCCTCGGCCAGATACGCAGTATTTT. It encodes CASSPGPRPDTQYF.

Points on this clonotype: This may arise from a read error, as a much more abundant clone is one base away. The rearrangement uses TRBV10-3 and TRBJ1-1, with TRBD1 as a possible D gene (6 bases). In germline, CDR1 is ENHRY, CDR2 SYGVKD. The V end lost 5 bases, the J end lost 8 bases, and 15 bases lay between the germline ends. The CDR3 spans 13 residues. The CDR3 DNA reads as TGTGCCATCAGTTACGTTTCACAGGGAGAAGCTTTCTTT. It translates to CAISYVSQGEAFF.

This chain joins TRBV4-1 and TRBJ1-4, with D tentatively TRBD1 (5 bases). The CDR3 extends over 17 amino acids. V lost 1 base and J lost 4, with 16 bases in between. Germline CDR1 reads MGHRA; CDR2 reads YSYEKL. The DNA for the CDR3 is TGCGCCAGCAGCCAAGTGGATCGAGACAGTGTTAATGAAAAACTGTTTTTT. This sequence encodes CASSQVDRDSVNEKLFF.

This clonotype was detected a few times. This chain connects TRBV4-3 to TRBJ2-7, with 7 bases identical to TRBD1. The germline V gene has CDR1 LGHNA and CDR2 YSLEER. The CDR3 totals 14 residues. Trimming took 10 bases from V and 5 from J; bases not matched to a gene: 14. The CDR3: CATIPRGSRNEQYF. The CDR3 nucleotides read TGCGCCACCATCCCCAGGGGGAGTAGGAACGAGCAGTACTTC.

This clonotype was found many times. The V gene is TRBV20-1, the J gene TRBJ2-1; 7 nucleotides align to TRBD1. This CDR3 comprises 16 residues. V shed 0 bases, J shed 8 bases, and the junction held 13 bases outside the gene matches. Germline CDR1 and CDR2: DFQATT and SNEGSKA (reference sequence). The CDR3 loop is CSARDQTGYVAYEQFF. In nucleotides, the CDR3 is TGCAGTGCTAGAGACCAGACAGGGTACGTGGCATATGAGCAGTTCTTC.

This clonotype was seen many times. This chain uses TRBV28 with TRBJ2-7; 7 bases are shared with TRBD1. Per the germline V gene, CDR1 is MDHEN and CDR2 is SYDVKM. J lost 0 bases, V lost 6 bases, and 5 bases had no gene match. The CDR3 loop spans 14 amino acids. The CDR3 coding sequence is TGTGCCAGCAGACTACAGGGGAGCTCCTACGAGCAGTACTTC. Amino acid sequence: CASRLQGSSYEQYF.